Sequencing of this TCR beta chain was carried out in a study of graft-versus-host responses after intestinal transplantation. Across the whole study: Grafts were multivisceral, liver-intestinal, or isolated intestinal. Recipients uniformly received anti-thymocyte globulin induction, followed by tacrolimus and steroids for about three years. Overall study findings and caveats: Recipient-marrow GvH clones were detected, some having first appeared in ileum or blood. Where graft-donor T cell macrochimerism was present, patients had high graft-versus-host to host-versus-graft clonal ratios in allografts.

Concerning this clone itself: Antigen unknown.

Produced via immunoSEQ multiplex PCR; TCRdb's table is partial and in-frame only. The sample has roughly 80,000 clones, around 86% seen once; the top ten hold more than 7%. Germline CDR1 and CDR2: ENHRY and SYGVKD. The ends were cut back, 0 bases at V and 6 bases at J, with 14 bases in the middle. The CDR3 is 16 amino acids. Sequencing used unstimulated CD8+ T cells sorted from spleen or lymph node cells, obtained before transplant. The TCR comes from a human donor who was the organ donor for an intestinal transplant. This chain joins TRBV10-3 and TRBJ2-2, with TRBD2 as a possible D gene (5 bases). CDR3 in amino acids: CAISESYEDFAGELFF. The DNA of the CDR3 is TGTGCCATCAGTGAGTCTTACGAGGACTTTGCCGGGGAGCTGTTTTTT.